The 16 T cell receptor beta chains reported below all come from one sample, sequenced in a study of blood T cells in healthy people across ages. The use of a sample-barcoded 5' primer and a J-beta primer mix characterized a second PCR of 7 to 11 cycles. TCRdb processed the 5' RACE reads anew with MiXCR; each CDR3 protein has one entry. Among over 1,500,000 distinct CDR3 sequences listed, about 49% were seen once. Material for sequencing was blood. Source of these receptors: a woman aged 40 to 50 in good health.

This clonotype was detected only a few times. The chain couples TRBV25-1 to TRBJ2-3, with 8 bases identical to TRBD2. The germline V gene encodes CDR1 MGHDK and CDR2 SYGVNS. V was pared by 5 bases and J by 1 base, with 2 bases of the junction left unmatched. CDR3 length: 14 amino acids. This chain's CDR3 is CASSQRGRTDTQYF. The CDR3, as DNA: TGTGCCAGCAGTCAGCGGGGGCGCACAGATACGCAGTATTTT.

This clonotype was counted only a few times. The chain employs TRBV29-1 and TRBJ2-7, with 9 bases aligning to TRBD1. Trimming at V came to 6 bases and at J to 2 bases, leaving 5 bases not matched to a gene. This CDR3 contains 13 residues. Germline-derived CDR1 and CDR2 are SQVTM and ANQGSEA. CDR3 nucleotide sequence: TGCAGCGTGGGACAGGGCTTTACCTACGAGCAGTACTTC. It specifies CSVGQGFTYEQYF.

J is TRBJ2-4 and V is TRBV4-1; possible D gene TRBD2, 5 bases. This CDR3 has 13 residues. V was cut by 4 bases and J by 10 bases, with 14 bases left in between. CDR1 and CDR2 (germline): MGHRA, YSYEKL. The CDR3 region has the DNA TGCGCCAGCAGCCCCGGGGAGATCAGTATTCAGTACTTC. It is translated as CASSPGEISIQYF.

J is TRBJ2-3 and V is TRBV5-1, with D possibly being TRBD2 (5 bases). The CDR3 has 13 amino acids. Germline V gene lookup returns CDR1 SGHRS and CDR2 YFSETQ. The V end was cut by 1 base, the J end by 6 bases, with 9 bases between. CDR3 sequence: CASSLRREDTQYF. The CDR3 bases are TGCGCCAGCAGCTTGCGTAGGGAGGATACGCAGTATTTT.

This rearrangement joins TRBV29-1 to TRBJ2-1, with D unclear. The CDR3 runs to 14 residues. With 3 bases removed from V and 6 bases from J, the gap between germline ends came to 15 bases. Germline assignment: CDR1 SQVTM and CDR2 ANQGSEA. CDR3 loop: CSVEGFGKGNEQFF. As DNA, the CDR3 is TGCAGCGTTGAGGGGTTTGGAAAGGGCAATGAGCAGTTCTTC.

Here the CDR3 reads CASSDPRGLAGVYNEQFF. The CDR3 nucleotides read TGTGCCAGCAGTGATCCGAGGGGACTAGCGGGGGTTTACAATGAGCAGTTCTTC. The chain uses TRBV2 and TRBJ2-1; 14 bases align to TRBD2. Germline loops: CDR1 SNHLY, CDR2 FYNNEI. The V segment lost 3 bases and the J segment 4 bases; nucleotides outside the gene matches: 8. There are 18 residues in the CDR3.

This clonotype appeared a few times. This chain links TRBV21-1 with TRBJ1-2. TRBV21-1 is a recognized pseudogene. CDR3 size: 15 residues. CDR3 nucleotides: TGTGCCAGCAGACGGTACACTTGGCCTCTCTATGGCTACACCTTC. Its protein product is CASRRYTWPLYGYTF.

The DNA of the CDR3 is TGTGCCAGCAGTTTCTCAGGGGGATTTTACGAGCAGTACTTC. The encoded protein is CASSFSGGFYEQYF. The chain has TRBV27 and TRBJ2-7; 7 bases map to TRBD1. This CDR3 has 14 amino acids. Germline values: CDR1 MNHEY, CDR2 SMNVEV (reference sequence). Trimming took 3 bases from V and 4 from J; bases not matched to a gene: 6.

V usage is TRBV20-1 and J usage is TRBJ2-5, with 12 bases identical to TRBD2. The V gene's germline CDR1 is DFQATT and CDR2 SNEGSKA (reference sequence). The CDR3 covers 15 residues. Trimming removed 6 bases from V and 3 bases from J; junction bases left unmatched: 8. CDR3 DNA: TGCAGTGCCCCGACTAGCGGGAGACGTAAAGAGACCCAGTACTTC. This gives the protein CSAPTSGRRKETQYF.

This chain links TRBV13 with TRBJ2-5, with D possibly being TRBD1 (5 bases). The CDR3 has 14 residues. CDR1 is PRHDT and CDR2 is FYEKMQ in the germline V gene (reference sequence). The V end was cut by 4 bases, the J end by 11 bases, with 20 bases between. This CDR3 is CASSSPLLQGQQYF. The CDR3 region has the DNA TGTGCCAGCAGCTCCCCCTTGCTTCAGGGTCAGCAGTACTTC.

The chain joins TRBV28 to TRBJ2-7; D uncertain. Germline-derived CDR1 and CDR2 are MDHEN and SYDVKM. The CDR3 covers 12 residues. V was cut by 7 bases and J by 4 bases, with 11 bases left in between. CDR3 region: CASTGPLYEQYF. For the CDR3, the DNA is TGTGCCAGCACCGGGCCTTTATACGAGCAGTACTTC.

The V gene is TRBV6-2 or TRBV6-3, the J gene TRBJ2-1; no reliable D call. CDR1 is MNHEY and CDR2 is SVGEGT in the germline V gene. V was pared by 5 bases and J by 9 bases, with 14 bases between. CDR3 length: 13 residues. CDR3 sequence: CASSPSWLGEQFF. CDR3 bases: TGTGCCAGCAGTCCCAGCTGGTTGGGTGAGCAGTTCTTC.

The J gene is TRBJ2-4, the V gene TRBV6-5; D is perhaps TRBD1 (5 bases). The J call could be wrong; TRBJ2-7 is a better fit for the DNA end. The CDR3 is made up of 15 amino acids. The germline CDR1 and CDR2 sequences are MNHEY and SVGAGI. The CDR3 DNA reads as TGTGCCAGCAGTTATGTAGGGGTTGTCGCAAACGAGCAGTACTTC. Its protein product is CASSYVGVVANEQYF.

The J gene is TRBJ2-3, the V gene TRBV7-3; perhaps TRBD2 as D (7 bases). Germline CDR1 is SGHTA and CDR2 is FQGTGA. V was pared by 5 bases and J by 7 bases, with 22 bases between. The CDR3 consists of 16 residues. CDR3: CASSPSGGGGGNTQYF. The CDR3 region has the DNA TGTGCCAGCAGCCCCTCCGGGGGCGGGGGAGGGAATACGCAGTATTTT.

The chain joins TRBV5-1 to TRBJ1-1; 8 bases align to TRBD1. The germline gives CDR1 SGHRS, CDR2 YFSETQ. Losses at the gene ends were 4 bases for V and 0 bases for J; bases not matched to a gene: 8. The CDR3 has 16 amino acids. CDR3 DNA: TGCGCCAGCAGCAGAGGTACAGGGGGGATGAACACTGAAGCTTTCTTT. Translated: CASSRGTGGMNTEAFF.

This clonotype was found once. The V and J genes are TRBV4-1 and TRBJ2-7, with a tentative D call TRBD2 (5 bases). The CDR3 runs 17 residues. The germline V and J ends were trimmed by 1 base and 3 bases, with 19 bases remaining between them. Germline CDR1 and CDR2: MGHRA and YSYEKL. CDR3 DNA: TGCGCCAGCAGCCAAGTTTATTGGGCAGGCCGGGACTACGAGCAGTACTTC. Its protein is CASSQVYWAGRDYEQYF.